The 18 T cell receptor beta chains in this list originate from one sample, sequenced in a study of cytotoxic CD8 clonotypes in ibrutinib-treated CLL. The protocol was immunoSEQ multiplex PCR, while the TCRdb copy is restricted to in-frame clones and leaves out a portion. The sample has approximately 100,000 clones, about 72% seen once. The specimen comprised PBMCs, sampled after 12 months of ibrutinib treatment. The receptors shown here come from a human donor with chronic lymphocytic leukemia.

The chain couples TRBV27 to TRBJ2-3; D tentatively reads TRBD1 or TRBD2 (6 bases each). V lost 0 bases to trimming and J lost 7 bases, with 17 bases between them. The CDR3 has 16 residues. From germline, CDR1 is MNHEY and CDR2 SMNVEV (reference sequence). The CDR3 sequence: CASSLSWGAPQNTQYF. CDR3 coding DNA: TGTGCCAGCAGTTTATCTTGGGGGGCCCCGCAGAATACGCAGTATTTT.

The V and J genes are TRBV10-1 and TRBJ2-7, with D possibly being TRBD2 (5 bases). The V gene's germline CDR1 is WNHNN and CDR2 SYGVQD (reference sequence). V was trimmed by 7 bases and J by 2 bases, leaving 6 bases between them. CDR3 size: 11 residues. Written as DNA, the CDR3 is TGCGCCAGCACCGGGACCTACGAGCAGTACTTC. Translation gives CASTGTYEQYF.

This clone appeared a few times. This sequence joins TRBV2 and TRBJ1-6; D is possibly TRBD1 (5 bases). CDR1 SNHLY and CDR2 FYNNEI come from the germline V gene. The CDR3 consists of 14 residues. V lost 1 base, J lost 10 bases, and 11 bases lay in between. The CDR3 DNA is TGTGCCAGCAGTGAAGAGGGCAGGGACTCACCCCTCCACTTT. Protein: CASSEEGRDSPLHF.

This rearrangement joins TRBV7-3 to TRBJ2-1, with D possibly being TRBD1 or TRBD2 (5 bases each). The germline V gene encodes CDR1 SGHTA and CDR2 FQGTGA. The CDR3 totals 15 residues. Trimming removed 5 bases from V and 10 bases from J, with 21 bases in between. CDR3 region: CASSPQDFGAAEQFF. CDR3 bases: TGTGCCAGCAGCCCACAGGACTTTGGGGCCGCCGAGCAGTTCTTC.

This clone was observed a few times. This chain connects TRBV18 to TRBJ1-1, with 9 positions matching TRBD1. The V gene's germline CDR1 is KGHSH and CDR2 LQKENI. This CDR3 is built from 14 residues. Germline trimming cut 2 bases from V and 2 bases from J; bases unmatched to any gene: 0. The CDR3 here is CASSPTGGNTEAFF. The CDR3 DNA sequence: TGTGCCAGCTCACCAACAGGGGGCAACACTGAAGCTTTCTTT. The variable domain in full, with the rest retrieved from reference TRBV18 and TRBJ1-1, is NAGVMQNPRHLVRRRGQEARLRCSPMKGHSHVYWYRQLPEEGLKFMVYLQKENIIDESGMPKERFSAEFPKEGPSILRIQQVVRGDSAAYFCASSPTGGNTEAFFGQGTRLTVV.

V usage is TRBV11-2 and J usage is TRBJ1-1; possibly TRBD1 for D (5 bases). The CDR3 has 12 residues. V dropped 3 bases and J dropped 10 bases, with 12 bases sitting between them. Germline V lookup: CDR1 SGHAT, CDR2 FQNNGV. The CDR3 spells CASSFGGGPAFF. CDR3 DNA sequence: TGTGCCAGCAGCTTTGGTGGGGGACCAGCTTTCTTT.

This clone was seen only once. V usage is TRBV6-6 and J usage is TRBJ2-7, with D maybe TRBD2 (6 bases). V shed 6 bases and J shed 2 bases, with 14 bases lying between them. The CDR3 spans 14 residues. CDR1 is MNHNY and CDR2 is SVGAGI in the germline V gene (reference sequence). This chain's CDR3 is CASSPSRGTYEQYF. In nucleotides, the CDR3 is TGTGCCAGCAGCCCGAGTCGGGGGACCTACGAGCAGTACTTC.

The rearrangement links TRBV30 to TRBJ1-2, with TRBD1 matching over 7 bases. Germline V gene data show CDR1 as GTSNPN and CDR2 as SVGIG (reference sequence). The CDR3 sequence is 15 residues long. The V gene end was trimmed by 3 bases and the J gene end by 0 bases; junction bases not matched to a gene: 7. The CDR3 here is CAWSGRDSSNYGYTF. The CDR3 DNA is TGTGCCTGGAGCGGCCGGGACAGCTCTAACTATGGCTACACCTTC.

This clone has only one observation. The chain joins TRBV2 to TRBJ2-6, with D hard to call. V lost 3 bases, J lost 4 bases, and 7 bases lay in between. This CDR3 contains 14 residues. Germline lookup yields CDR1 SNHLY and CDR2 FYNNEI. CDR3 coding DNA: TGTGCCAGCAGTGAGACATCCGGGGCCAACGTCCTGACTTTC. It encodes CASSETSGANVLTF.

V and J are TRBV30 and TRBJ1-1; D call uncertain. Germline CDR1 reads GTSNPN; CDR2 reads SVGIG (reference sequence). This CDR3 is built from 13 residues. V lost 1 base and J 1 base, leaving 7 bases between the germline ends. The CDR3 region is CAWSATKNTEAFF. CDR3 in DNA: TGTGCCTGGAGTGCGACGAAGAACACTGAAGCTTTCTTT.

The chain links TRBV19 to TRBJ1-2; weak D call: TRBD1 (5 bases). CDR1 and CDR2 from the germline V gene are LNHDA and SQIVND (reference sequence). The CDR3 covers 15 residues. V lost 1 base to trimming and J lost 4 bases, with 13 bases between them. The CDR3 sequence is CASSIALGDVYGYTF. As DNA, the CDR3 is TGTGCCAGTAGTATAGCCTTAGGGGATGTCTATGGCTACACCTTC.

The rearrangement uses TRBV19 and TRBJ2-2, with D hard to call. This CDR3 region has 14 residues. Germline V gene lookup returns CDR1 LNHDA and CDR2 SQIVND (reference sequence). Deletions cut 7 bases from V and 7 bases from J, with 16 bases between. This CDR3 is CASISPNPGGELFF. The CDR3 DNA reads TGTGCCAGTATCTCCCCGAACCCGGGCGGGGAGCTGTTTTTT.

The genes are TRBV5-1 and TRBJ2-1, with D maybe TRBD1 (6 bases). Germline values: CDR1 SGHRS, CDR2 YFSETQ. Trimming removed 4 bases from V and 8 bases from J, with 22 bases in between. The CDR3 covers 16 residues. CDR3: CASSPLTGNAMDEQFF. In nucleotides, the CDR3 is TGCGCCAGCAGCCCATTAACAGGGAATGCCATGGATGAGCAGTTCTTC.

The chain combines TRBV6-1 with TRBJ2-2; the D gene could be TRBD1 or TRBD2 (5 bases each). Trimming pared 3 bases from V and 6 bases from J, leaving 11 bases between. CDR1 and CDR2 (germline): MNHNS, SASEGT. The length of the CDR3 is 14 residues. DNA of the CDR3: TGTGCCAGCAGTGATCGTTGGGGGTCCGGGGAGCTGTTTTTT. Protein sequence: CASSDRWGSGELFF.

The rearrangement uses TRBV7-9 and TRBJ2-1; possibly TRBD2 for D (6 bases). Trimming left V 5 bases short and J 8 bases short, with 19 bases between. The CDR3 consists of 15 residues. Germline CDR1 and CDR2: SEHNR and FQNEAQ (reference sequence). The CDR3 region has the DNA TGTGCCAGCAGCCCGGGAAAGAGTTGGAGGGATGAGCAGTTCTTC. Protein: CASSPGKSWRDEQFF.

The V call is TRBV10-3, the J call TRBJ2-2, with 10 bases identical to TRBD2. CDR3 length equals 14 residues. Germline loops: CDR1 ENHRY, CDR2 SYGVKD. Trimming at V came to 10 bases and at J to 3 bases, leaving 5 bases not matched to a gene. CDR3 nucleotide sequence: TGTGCCACCCGCGGACTAGCGGACACCGGGGAGCTGTTTTTT. Residues: CATRGLADTGELFF.

This clone showed up just a few times. The V call is TRBV6-5, the J call TRBJ2-7; 8 nucleotides match TRBD1. CDR3 length equals 13 residues. Per the germline V gene, CDR1 is MNHEY and CDR2 is SVGAGI. After removal of 10 bases from V and 4 bases from J, the junction contained 9 bases not matched to a gene. CDR3 nucleotide sequence: TGTGCCACGGCCAGGGGGCTGACGTACGAGCAGTACTTC. Translating it yields CATARGLTYEQYF.

There are a few counts of this clone. The J gene is TRBJ1-1, the V gene TRBV10-2; no clear D. Trimming shortened V by 5 bases and J by 0 bases, and 10 bases separated the two germline ends. The CDR3 has 14 residues. Germline assignment: CDR1 WSHSY and CDR2 SAAADI. The CDR3: CASSPINLNTEAFF. As DNA, the CDR3 is TGCGCCAGCAGTCCTATAAACTTGAACACTGAAGCTTTCTTT.